The text below deals with one TCR beta chain. Its antigen is as yet unknown. This record comes from a study of shared clonotypes between healthy human individuals. The naive CD8 population came from CD45RO-negative cells selected for CCR7, without terminally differentiated effector memory CD45RA+ cells. Sequenced by immunoSEQ multiplex PCR; TCRdb stores in-frame clones only, minus some. This table holds roughly 1,800,000 clones, approximately 94% found once. Study findings and constraints: Donors were few, which limited the genetic and exposure-history diversity represented. What naive subsets generally showed was a larger estimated richness than memory subsets showed. Generation of non-shared clonotypes was less probable than generation of clonotypes shared by all four donors.

The clonotype was recovered from a man between 18 and 29 years old in good health. Sequences were obtained from naive CD8+ T cells sorted from blood.

The CDR3 protein is CASEGVYNEQFF. The CDR3 DNA is TGTGCCAGCGAGGGAGTCTACAATGAGCAGTTCTTC. This chain joins TRBV7-9 and TRBJ2-1; a possible D gene is TRBD2 (5 bases). The V end was cut by 8 bases, the J end by 3 bases, with 8 bases between. The CDR3 covers 12 residues. Germline-derived CDR1 and CDR2 are SEHNR and FQNEAQ (reference sequence).